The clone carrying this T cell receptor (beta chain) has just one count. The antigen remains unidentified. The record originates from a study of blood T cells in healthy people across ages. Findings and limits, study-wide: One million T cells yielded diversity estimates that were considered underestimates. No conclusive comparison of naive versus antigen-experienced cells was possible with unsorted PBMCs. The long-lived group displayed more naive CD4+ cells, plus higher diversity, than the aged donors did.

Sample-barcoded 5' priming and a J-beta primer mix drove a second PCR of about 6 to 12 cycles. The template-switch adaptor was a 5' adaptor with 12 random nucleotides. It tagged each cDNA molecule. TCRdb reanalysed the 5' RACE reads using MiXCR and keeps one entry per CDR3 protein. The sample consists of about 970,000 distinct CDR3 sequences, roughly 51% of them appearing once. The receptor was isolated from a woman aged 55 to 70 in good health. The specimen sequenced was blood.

The CDR3 coding sequence is TGTGCCAGCAGGAATCTACTCAACTATGGCTACACCTTC. This codes for CASRNLLNYGYTF. The chain recombines TRBV11-2 with TRBJ1-2; D uncertain. This CDR3 is built from 13 residues. CDR1 and CDR2 (germline): SGHAT, FQNNGV. V gave up 6 bases and J gave up 2 bases, with 10 bases separating them.